This TCR beta chain came from a study of type 1 regulatory T cells. CDR1 and CDR2 (germline): SGHRS, YFSETQ. CDR3 length: 15 residues. Trimming removed 5 bases from V and 3 bases from J; junction bases left unmatched: 10. TCRdb redid the calling of the reads with MiXCR, one entry per CDR3 protein. This sample has 60,000 to 80,000 distinct CDR3 sequences, with roughly 60% found just once. As regards this clonotype: Its antigen is not identified.

This receptor was identified in a human donor in good health. Sequencing was performed on cultured T cells, either the whole culture or a sorted T cell fraction (not recorded which). Subset indicated: Tr1-enriched cell product generated in vitro against host alloantigens. V and J are TRBV5-1 and TRBJ1-2, with TRBD1 matching 7 bases. The CDR3 nucleotides are TGCGCCAGCAGAGTAGGAGGGGGCTCGGACTATGGCTACACCTTC. It specifies CASRVGGGSDYGYTF.